The present T cell receptor beta chain was sequenced within a study of OX40 agonist ivuxolimab in advanced cancers. Study results and caveats: Researchers did not determine the expanded peripheral T cells' antigen specificity.

In the case of this clone: The antigen remains undetermined.

Trimming at V came to 1 base and at J to 4 bases, leaving 0 bases not matched to a gene. Germline V gene data show CDR1 as LNHNV and CDR2 as YYDKDF (reference sequence). The CDR3 totals 13 residues. TCRdb's copy holds only in-frame clones and misses some; the assay was immunoSEQ multiplex PCR. The data show 90,000 to 100,000 clones, about 91% seen once. This specimen consisted of CD4+ or CD8+ T cells sorted from blood, obtained in a trial of the OX40 agonist ivuxolimab. The sequence was collected from an adult with an advanced solid tumor such as melanoma, head and neck, liver or kidney cancer. The genes are TRBV15 and TRBJ1-2; 7 bases match TRBD1. Here the CDR3 reads CATSRAGGYGYTF. The CDR3, as DNA: TGTGCCACCAGCAGAGCAGGGGGCTATGGCTACACCTTC.